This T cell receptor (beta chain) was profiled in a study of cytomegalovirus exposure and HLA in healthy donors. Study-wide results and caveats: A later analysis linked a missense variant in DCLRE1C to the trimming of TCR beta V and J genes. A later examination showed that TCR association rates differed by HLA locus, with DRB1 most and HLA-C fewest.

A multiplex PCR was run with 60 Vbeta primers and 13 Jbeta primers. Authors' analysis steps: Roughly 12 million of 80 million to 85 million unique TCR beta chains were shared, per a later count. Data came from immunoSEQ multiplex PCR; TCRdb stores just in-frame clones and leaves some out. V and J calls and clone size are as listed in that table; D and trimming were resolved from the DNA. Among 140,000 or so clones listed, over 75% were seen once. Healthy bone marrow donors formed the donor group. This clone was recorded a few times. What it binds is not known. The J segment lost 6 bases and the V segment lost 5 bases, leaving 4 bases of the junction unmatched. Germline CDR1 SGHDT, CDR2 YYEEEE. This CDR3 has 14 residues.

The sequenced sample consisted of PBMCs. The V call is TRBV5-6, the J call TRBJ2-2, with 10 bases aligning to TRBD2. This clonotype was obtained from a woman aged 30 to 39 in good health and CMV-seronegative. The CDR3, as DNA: TGTGCCAGCAGGAGCGGGAGGGCCCCCGGGGAGCTGTTTTTT. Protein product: CASRSGRAPGELFF.